These 4 T cell receptor beta chains originate from one sample sequenced in a study of blood T cells in healthy people across ages. Together with a sample-barcoded 5' primer, a J-beta primer mix was included in a second PCR lasting 7 to 11 cycles. TCRdb re-analysed the 5' RACE reads in MiXCR, keeping a single row per CDR3 protein. The sample consists of about 800,000 distinct CDR3 sequences, 58% of them appearing once. What was sequenced was blood. The source of these receptors is a man in his thirties or forties in good health.

CDR3 region: CASSRVAGGTDTQYF. The CDR3 DNA is TGTGCCAGCAGCCGGGTGGCGGGAGGAACAGATACGCAGTATTTT. The J gene is TRBJ2-3, the V gene TRBV12-3 or TRBV12-4; 8 bases line up with TRBD2. J was trimmed by 3 bases and V by 6 bases; bases with no gene match: 8. The CDR3 loop spans 15 amino acids.

The chain employs TRBV3-1 and TRBJ2-4; 11 nucleotides align to TRBD2. The J call may not be correct, given that the DNA end is closer to TRBJ2-7. CDR3 length: 15 amino acids. Germline V gives CDR1 LGHDT, CDR2 YNNKEL (reference sequence). CDR3 nucleotides: TGTGCCAGCAGCCAAGAGGTAGCGGGGGGGTACGAGCAGTACTTC. Protein sequence: CASSQEVAGGYEQYF.

V gene TRBV4-2 combines with J gene TRBJ1-2; D gene uncertain. The V gene's germline CDR1 is LGHNA and CDR2 YNFKEQ. V was pared by 0 bases and J by 4 bases, with 9 bases between. CDR3 length: 14 amino acids. CDR3 DNA sequence: TGTGCCAGCAGCCAAGATACCACCCTCTATGGCTACACCTTC. The encoded protein is CASSQDTTLYGYTF.

V gene TRBV7-2 combines with J gene TRBJ2-1; 8 bases are shared with TRBD1. Germline trimming cut 5 bases from V and 8 bases from J; bases unmatched to any gene: 11. Germline assignment: CDR1 SGHTA and CDR2 FQGNSA. This CDR3 is built from 15 residues. In DNA, the CDR3 is TGTGCCAGCAGCCAAGGACAGGGAAGTTATGATGAGCAGTTCTTC. Translating it yields CASSQGQGSYDEQFF.